The clone carrying this T cell receptor beta chain was found a few times. Its target is not known. The sample comes from a study of shared clonotypes between healthy human individuals. Method: immunoSEQ multiplex PCR; TCRdb's copy keeps in-frame clones and lacks some. This repertoire shows around 700,000 clones, 60% to 75% found once; its top ten account for around 2%. V was clipped by 0 bases and J by 0 bases, with 16 bases between them. CDR1 SGHRS and CDR2 YFSETQ come from the germline V gene. This CDR3 contains 19 residues. Study-wide results and limits: Sampling covered nothing but blood. Tissue TCR repertoires likely differ from those found in blood.

This chain links TRBV5-1 with TRBJ2-6, with D unresolved. This TCR came from a woman aged 30 to 39 in good health. Input material: memory CD4+ T cells sorted from blood. The subset was: CD45RA-negative fraction. The CDR3 is CASSLELGRLVSGANVLTF. As DNA, the CDR3 is TGCGCCAGCAGCTTGGAATTAGGCAGATTAGTCTCTGGGGCCAACGTCCTGACTTTC.